This T cell receptor (beta chain) was found in a study of cytomegalovirus exposure and HLA in healthy donors. Remarks on this clone: Antigen: not known. At one end the junction does not follow the germline gene, possibly because of a read error.

The study, taken as a whole, reports: Apart from CMV serostatus, no immune exposure information was available. In a later analysis, a missense DCLRE1C variant was linked to TCR beta V- and J-gene trimming.

Primers included in the PCR were 60 Vbeta and 13 Jbeta primers. TCRdb keeps only in-frame clones here, not all; method: immunoSEQ multiplex PCR. The top ten hold 1.4% of the sample, which has tens of thousands of clones, 70% to 80% seen once. The receptor's source is a female donor in good health and CMV-seronegative. Sequenced: PBMCs.

This CDR3 is CASSGGANYGYPF. The CDR3 bases are TGTGCCAGCAGTGGGGGAGCTAACTATGGCTACCCCTTC. V gene TRBV2 combines with J gene TRBJ1-2; D gene uncertain. The CDR3 extends over 13 amino acids. Germline values: CDR1 SNHLY, CDR2 FYNNEI.